The 29 T cell receptor beta chains presented below share a single source sample, sequenced in a study of technical replicates of blood from a handful of donors. Repertoires were generated with immunoSEQ multiplex PCR, while TCRdb's copy carries only in-frame clones and drops some. The table records about 79,000 clones, 80% to 95% of them present only once. Sequencing used T cells isolated from PBMCs. These receptors originate from a human donor in good health. Some clones in this sample may be carry-over from other donors' samples.

The J gene is TRBJ2-7, the V gene TRBV9; tentatively, D is TRBD2 (6 bases). Germline lookup yields CDR1 SGDLS and CDR2 YYNGEE. This CDR3 region has 12 residues. V was clipped by 7 bases and J by 0 bases, with 8 bases between them. The CDR3 here is CASGGSSYEQYF. The CDR3 nucleotides read TGTGCCAGCGGAGGGAGCTCCTACGAGCAGTACTTC. Drawing the rest from reference TRBV9 and TRBJ2-7, the complete variable domain is DSGVTQTPKHLITATGQRVTLRCSPRSGDLSVYWYQQSLDQGLQFLIQYYNGEERAKGNILERFSAQQFPDLHSELNLSSLELGDSALYFCASGGSSYEQYFGPGTRLTVT.

The chain uses TRBV4-1 and TRBJ2-1; TRBD2 might be the D (6 bases). The CDR3 is made up of 14 amino acids. The germline V gene encodes CDR1 MGHRA and CDR2 YSYEKL. V shed 3 bases and J shed 9 bases, with 15 bases lying between them. CDR3 DNA: TGCGCCAGCAGCCACCCACTAGCTAACACTGAGCAGTTCTTC. Translating it yields CASSHPLANTEQFF.

The chain employs TRBV6-5 and TRBJ1-2; D gene ambiguous. The CDR3 runs to 13 residues. The V gene lost 1 base and the J gene lost 8 bases, with 11 bases spanning the gap. CDR1 MNHEY and CDR2 SVGAGI come from the germline V gene. The CDR3 DNA is TGTGCCAGCAGTTACTACGGGGAAGAGGGCTACACCTTC. It is translated as CASSYYGEEGYTF.

The V call is TRBV14, the J call TRBJ1-1; no clear D gene. CDR1 SGHDN and CDR2 FVKESK come from the germline V gene. This CDR3 is built from 15 residues. The V end was cut by 0 bases, the J end by 4 bases, with 12 bases between. CDR3 nucleotide sequence: TGTGCCAGCAGCCAAGATGTGAAGGAGAGCACTGAAGCTTTCTTT. This translates into CASSQDVKESTEAFF.

This rearrangement joins TRBV6-6 to TRBJ2-1; D gene uncertain. Germline V gene sequence: CDR1 MNHNY, CDR2 SVGAGI (reference sequence). V gave up 0 bases and J gave up 8 bases, with 2 bases separating them. The length of the CDR3 is 11 residues. The CDR3 region has the DNA TGTGCCAGCAGTTACTCCTATGAGCAGTTCTTC. Its protein is CASSYSYEQFF.

This chain joins TRBV30 and TRBJ1-1; D call uncertain. This CDR3 contains 13 residues. V was cut by 0 bases and J by 4 bases, with 9 bases left in between. Germline V lookup: CDR1 GTSNPN, CDR2 SVGIG (reference sequence). CDR3 residues: CAWSVPGVTEAFF. CDR3 nucleotides: TGTGCCTGGAGTGTCCCCGGGGTCACTGAAGCTTTCTTT. The full variable domain, completed using reference TRBV30 and TRBJ1-1, is SQTIHQWPATLVQPVGSPLSLECTVEGTSNPNLYWYRQAAGRGLQLLFYSVGIGQISSEVPQNLSASRPQDRQFILSSKKLLLSDSGFYLCAWSVPGVTEAFFGQGTRLTVV.

CDR3 sequence (DNA): TGCGCCAGCAGCCCCCAGGGTTCCTACGAGCAGTACTTC. It translates to CASSPQGSYEQYF. The V gene is TRBV10-2, the J gene TRBJ2-7; perhaps TRBD1 as D (5 bases). The CDR3 length is 13 residues. Germline values: CDR1 WSHSY, CDR2 SAAADI. The V end lost 6 bases, the J end lost 1 base, and 10 bases lay between the germline ends.

The CDR3 region is CASSLASGNTEAFF. For the CDR3, the DNA is TGCGCCAGCAGCTTGGCCTCGGGGAACACTGAAGCTTTCTTT. The rearrangement joins TRBV5-1 to TRBJ1-1, with D hard to call. The germline V and J ends were trimmed by 0 bases and 1 base, with 7 bases remaining between them. Looked up from germline, CDR1 is SGHRS and CDR2 is YFSETQ. CDR3 length equals 14 residues.

In DNA, the CDR3 is TGTGCCAGCACCCGACTAGCGGGAGGGCAAGGTGAGCAGTTCTTC. The encoded protein is CASTRLAGGQGEQFF. The J gene is TRBJ2-1, the V gene TRBV21-1; the D segment call TRBD2 is taken from the table without a DNA check. TRBV21-1 is assigned pseudogene status. The CDR3 is 15 residues long.

V is TRBV28 and J is TRBJ2-1, with 12 bases that match TRBD1. The V gene end was trimmed by 5 bases and the J gene end by 8 bases; junction bases not matched to a gene: 10. The CDR3 consists of 16 residues. The germline V gene has CDR1 MDHEN and CDR2 SYDVKM. This CDR3 is CASSQIYGTGGYEQFF. In nucleotides, the CDR3 is TGTGCCAGCAGTCAAATTTACGGGACAGGGGGCTATGAGCAGTTCTTC.

The chain carries TRBV7-3 and TRBJ2-7, with a weak D call TRBD1 (6 bases). Trimming pared 5 bases from V and 4 bases from J, leaving 21 bases between. CDR1 is SGHTA and CDR2 is FQGTGA in the germline V gene. This CDR3 is 16 amino acids long. CDR3 sequence: CASSQKTGMLWYEQYF. CDR3 coding DNA: TGTGCCAGCAGCCAAAAAACAGGGATGTTGTGGTACGAGCAGTACTTC.

The chain links TRBV7-3 to TRBJ2-3, with D perhaps TRBD2 (7 bases). This CDR3 has 16 amino acids. Germline CDR1 and CDR2: SGHTA and FQGTGA. The ends were cut back, 4 bases at V and 6 bases at J, with 20 bases in the middle. The DNA of the CDR3 is TGTGCCAGCAGCTGGGAGGGACCAGGGGCACGGGATACGCAGTATTTT. Amino acid sequence: CASSWEGPGARDTQYF. Using reference TRBV7-3 and TRBJ2-3 for the parts outside the CDR3, the full variable domain is GAGVSQTPSNKVTEKGKYVELRCDPISGHTALYWYRQSLGQGPEFLIYFQGTGAADDSGLPNDRFFAVRPEGSVSTLKIQRTERGDSAVYLCASSWEGPGARDTQYFGPGTRLTVL.

V is TRBV2 and J is TRBJ2-3; 8 nucleotides line up with TRBD2. Germline V lookup: CDR1 SNHLY, CDR2 FYNNEI. The CDR3 runs to 16 residues. After removal of 6 bases from V and 2 bases from J, the junction contained 10 bases not matched to a gene. The DNA of the CDR3 is TGTGCCAGCAGCCCTGACCCCGGGGGGGCCACAGATACGCAGTATTTT. Protein: CASSPDPGGATDTQYF.

V and J are TRBV7-8 and TRBJ2-1; the match to TRBD2 covers 13 bases. Germline loops: CDR1 SGHVS, CDR2 FQNEAQ. V trimming: 4 bases; J trimming: 5 bases; junction bases outside the gene matches: 5. CDR3 length equals 16 residues. The CDR3 region is CASSSVLAGGNNEQFF. The CDR3 bases are TGTGCCAGCAGCTCTGTACTAGCGGGAGGGAACAATGAGCAGTTCTTC.

The chain links TRBV14 to TRBJ1-1, with D unclear. The CDR3 consists of 12 residues. Germline CDR1 and CDR2: SGHDN and FVKESK. V gave up 4 bases and J gave up 6 bases, with 9 bases separating them. The CDR3 protein is CASSLGLAEAFF. The CDR3, as DNA: TGTGCCAGCAGCCTTGGACTGGCTGAAGCTTTCTTT.

This chain connects TRBV7-6 to TRBJ2-1; 10 positions match TRBD2. Germline V lookup: CDR1 SGHVS, CDR2 FNYEAQ. The CDR3 has 13 residues. The J segment lost 10 bases and the V segment lost 0 bases, leaving 0 bases of the junction unmatched. The CDR3 is CASSLASGREQFF. CDR3 nucleotides: TGTGCCAGCAGCTTAGCTAGCGGGAGGGAGCAGTTCTTC.

V and J are TRBV28 and TRBJ2-1; perhaps TRBD1 as D (5 bases). CDR1 MDHEN and CDR2 SYDVKM come from the germline V gene. V shed 5 bases and J shed 4 bases, with 15 bases lying between them. The CDR3 has 15 amino acids. The CDR3 DNA reads TGTGCCAGCAGTAACAGGAATCTCGTATACAATGAGCAGTTCTTC. Its translation: CASSNRNLVYNEQFF.

The chain has TRBV5-6 and TRBJ1-2, with TRBD1 identical over 7 bases. The length of the CDR3 is 12 residues. V was clipped by 2 bases and J by 14 bases; unmatched bases: 9. Germline loops: CDR1 SGHDT, CDR2 YYEEEE. The CDR3 nucleotides are TGTGCCAGCAGCTTTAAGGGACAGTTTAAGACCTTC. Residues: CASSFKGQFKTF.

This clone was observed once. The J gene is TRBJ2-2, the V gene TRBV14, with 7 positions matching TRBD2. The V gene end was trimmed by 1 base and the J gene end by 7 bases; junction bases not matched to a gene: 15. From germline, CDR1 is SGHDN and CDR2 FVKESK. This CDR3 spans 18 amino acids. CDR3 DNA sequence: TGTGCCAGCAGCCAAGGTTCTCGGACTAGTATAGTTGTCGGGGAGCTGTTTTTT. The encoded protein is CASSQGSRTSIVVGELFF.

This clone occurred a few times. The CDR3 DNA reads as TGTGCCTGGAGTGTATACTATAACACTGAAGCTTTCTTT. Translating it yields CAWSVYYNTEAFF. The gene calls are TRBV30 and TRBJ1-1; D is unresolved. Trimming took off 0 bases at V and 2 bases at J, with 7 bases between the two ends. Germline CDR1 GTSNPN, CDR2 SVGIG (reference sequence). This CDR3 is built from 13 residues.

The chain links TRBV12-5 to TRBJ2-2, with D perhaps matching TRBD1 (6 bases). The CDR3 has 14 amino acids. CDR1 and CDR2 (germline): LGHNT, FRNRAP. V was clipped by 7 bases and J by 2 bases, with 11 bases between them. CDR3 in amino acids: CASDGQLNTGELFF. The CDR3, as DNA: TGTGCTAGTGACGGACAGTTAAACACCGGGGAGCTGTTTTTT.

CDR3 nucleotide sequence: TGTGCCAGCAGCCAAGGGTTAGGGGTTTACGAGCAGTACTTC. This encodes CASSQGLGVYEQYF. This chain uses TRBV14 with TRBJ2-7, with a weak D call TRBD1 (5 bases). The CDR3 consists of 14 residues. Germline lookup yields CDR1 SGHDN and CDR2 FVKESK. V was cut by 1 base and J by 4 bases, with 11 bases left in between.

V and J are TRBV6-1 and TRBJ2-7; 9 positions match TRBD2. Germline assignment: CDR1 MNHNS and CDR2 SASEGT. The V and J ends lost 4 bases and 0 bases, in that order; junction bases with no gene match: 1. The CDR3 is 14 amino acids. CDR3 bases: TGTGCCAGCAGTGGGACTAGCGACTCCTACGAGCAGTACTTC. Translated, it gives CASSGTSDSYEQYF.

The genes are TRBV5-1 and TRBJ1-2, with TRBD1 identical over 7 bases. Germline CDR1 and CDR2: SGHRS and YFSETQ. The J segment lost 8 bases and the V segment lost 4 bases, leaving 14 bases of the junction unmatched. There are 15 residues in the CDR3. This CDR3 is CASSPDRAWGKGYTF. The CDR3, as DNA: TGCGCCAGCAGCCCAGACAGGGCCTGGGGGAAGGGCTACACCTTC.

The chain uses TRBV4-1 and TRBJ2-7; 7 positions agree with TRBD2. Germline V lookup: CDR1 MGHRA, CDR2 YSYEKL. V gave up 4 bases and J gave up 0 bases; unmatched junction bases: 6. CDR3 length: 15 amino acids. The CDR3 DNA sequence: TGCGCCAGCAGCCCCTGGACTAGGAGCTCCTACGAGCAGTACTTC. Its translation: CASSPWTRSSYEQYF.

V is TRBV7-9 and J is TRBJ1-5; 10 nucleotides agree with TRBD1. This CDR3 is 15 amino acids long. The ends lost 10 bases at V and 9 bases at J; junction bases unmatched: 15. Per the germline V gene, CDR1 is SEHNR and CDR2 is FQNEAQ (reference sequence). CDR3 sequence (DNA): TGTGCCACCTCCCGGGACAGGGGTTACCCGGGGCCCCAGCATTTT. It specifies CATSRDRGYPGPQHF.

The V call is TRBV6-6, the J call TRBJ2-2, with D perhaps matching TRBD1 (6 bases). The CDR3 is made up of 15 amino acids. Trimming cost V 4 bases and J 0 bases, with 9 bases left between them. Germline CDR1 is MNHNY and CDR2 is SVGAGI (reference sequence). In nucleotides, the CDR3 is TGTGCCAGCAGTTTGGACAGCCCGAACACCGGGGAGCTGTTTTTT. Amino acids: CASSLDSPNTGELFF.

This chain links TRBV7-3 with TRBJ2-3, with 11 bases aligning to TRBD2. J was trimmed by 7 bases and V by 6 bases; bases with no gene match: 9. CDR1 and CDR2 (germline): SGHTA, FQGTGA. This CDR3 comprises 15 residues. DNA for the CDR3: TGTGCCAGCAGTCAAACTAGCGGGAGCTGGTATACGCAGTATTTT. Translating gives CASSQTSGSWYTQYF.

The chain has TRBV10-3 and TRBJ2-7; D is possibly TRBD1 (6 bases). The ends were cut back, 4 bases at V and 1 base at J, with 11 bases in the middle. Germline values: CDR1 ENHRY, CDR2 SYGVKD. The CDR3 is made up of 14 amino acids. CDR3 region: CAISVDRRSYEQYF. The DNA of the CDR3 is TGTGCCATCAGTGTAGACAGGAGATCCTACGAGCAGTACTTC.